This TCR beta chain comes out of a study of T cells in Graves' hyperthyroidism and ophthalmopathy. The CDR3 extends over 16 amino acids. Germline loops: CDR1 MNHEY, CDR2 SMNVEV (reference sequence). The V gene lost 0 bases and the J gene lost 0 bases, with 8 bases spanning the gap. RNA transcripts yielded amplified TCR beta CDR3 regions. First-round RT-PCR of the TCR CDR3 relied on the HTBI primer set. TCRdb reanalysed the multiplex PCR reads using MiXCR and keeps one entry per CDR3 protein. The sample contains about 320,000 distinct CDR3 sequences, over 15% of which appear only once. Fresh peripheral blood, more than 9 ml, yielded the PBMCs.

The source is a man aged 25-45 years with Graves' hyperthyroidism. The chain couples TRBV27 to TRBJ2-2; no reliable D call. The sample consisted of blood. CDR3 in DNA: TGTGCCAGCAGTTTATCGAGTACTGCGAACACCGGGGAGCTGTTTTTT. Its translation is CASSLSSTANTGELFF.